This TCR beta chain came from a study of T cells after yellow fever vaccination. This clonotype was recorded at least ten times. TCRdb redid the calling of the 5' RACE reads with MiXCR, one entry per CDR3 protein. The sample has under 400,000 distinct CDR3 sequences; 9.5% to 15% are singletons. CDR1 SGHTA and CDR2 FQGNSA come from the germline V gene. This CDR3 region has 16 residues. The germline V and J ends were trimmed by 4 bases and 7 bases, with 20 bases remaining between them. The sample was CD4+ T cells sorted from PBMCs, taken 15 days after the yellow fever booster vaccination. This sequence originates from a young man who received the YFV17D yellow fever vaccine. The chain recombines TRBV7-2 with TRBJ2-1; D not certain. Here the CDR3 reads CASSSSAGALQNEQFF. CDR3 nucleotide sequence: TGTGCCAGCAGCTCCTCCGCCGGCGCCCTACAGAATGAGCAGTTCTTC.